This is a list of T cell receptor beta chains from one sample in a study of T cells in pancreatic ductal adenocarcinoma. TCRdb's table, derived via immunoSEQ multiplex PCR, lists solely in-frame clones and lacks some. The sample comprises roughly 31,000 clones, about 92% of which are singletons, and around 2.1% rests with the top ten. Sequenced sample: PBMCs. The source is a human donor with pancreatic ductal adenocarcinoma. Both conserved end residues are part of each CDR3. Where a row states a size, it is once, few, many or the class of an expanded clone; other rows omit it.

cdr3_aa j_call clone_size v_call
CASTRQGRIETQYF TRBJ2-5 few TRBV6-6
CASSLAPPGLAGEDEQFF TRBJ2-1 . TRBV7-2
CSVLGTENTGELFF TRBJ2-2 once TRBV29-1
CASRLTGLVGYEQYF TRBJ2-7 . TRBV28
CASSDRGGRVQETQYF TRBJ2-5 . TRBV27
CASSLGGGLAGGPGDEQFF TRBJ2-1 . TRBV7-9
CASSGTYVEAFF TRBJ1-1 . TRBV2
CASSSSAGGTEAFF TRBJ1-1 . TRBV7-2
CSVSPGTTQYF TRBJ2-5 . TRBV29-1
CASNPLDRVGGNTIYF TRBJ1-3 . TRBV19
CASSFKGLAQYEQYF TRBJ2-7 . TRBV27
CASSPGFGNPNYEQYF TRBJ2-7 . TRBV4-1